This TCR beta chain was captured by sequencing in a study of blood T cell repertoires in COVID-19. Whole-study context: T cells, B-cell-depleted T cells, or PBMCs supplied cDNA or gDNA.

CDR1 and CDR2 (germline): SGHKS, YYEKEE (reference sequence). V shed 2 bases and J 1 base; nucleotides not matched to a gene: 8. The CDR3 has 16 residues. In the original processing: Amplified reference gene primers provided the basis for estimating nucleated cell counts. Method: immunoSEQ multiplex PCR; TCRdb's copy keeps in-frame clones and lacks some. V and J calls plus clone size are reproduced from that table; the DNA served to infer D and trimming. The sample records 45,000 to 50,000 clones, approximately 88% being singletons. This chain joins TRBV5-5 and TRBJ2-5; TRBD2 matches at 7 bases. Sequenced input: peripheral blood. This receptor was identified in a man aged 45-65 years with acute or convalescent COVID-19. CDR3 in DNA: TGTGCCAGCAGCTTTTTAGGGAGGGATCGCCAAGAGACCCAGTACTTC. Protein: CASSFLGRDRQETQYF.